The 14 T cell receptor beta chains presented below share a single source sample, sequenced in a study of cytomegalovirus exposure and HLA in healthy donors. In the PCR, 60 Vbeta and 13 Jbeta primers were used. Here immunoSEQ multiplex PCR was the method, and the copy in TCRdb shows in-frame clones only, minus some. Its listing shows around 76,000 clones. The sample comprised PBMCs. These receptors were taken from a boy between 5 and 17 years old in good health and CMV-seronegative.

Turning to this clone: Germline is not matched at one junction end, which may reflect a read error. V and J are TRBV27 and TRBJ2-1, with 10 nucleotides matching TRBD2. This CDR3 comprises 13 residues. Germline values: CDR1 MNHEY, CDR2 SMNVEV (reference sequence). The CDR3 DNA is TGTGCCAGCAGTTTATCCGGAGCGGGAGGGTGGATCTTC. It encodes CASSLSGAGGWIF.

V is TRBV28 and J is TRBJ2-1, with no clear D. Looked up from germline, CDR1 is MDHEN and CDR2 is SYDVKM. The CDR3 runs 15 residues. V was cut by 8 bases and J by 5 bases, with 19 bases left in between. Here the CDR3 reads CASLHPEKPHNEQFF. The DNA of the CDR3 is TGTGCCAGCCTCCACCCGGAGAAGCCTCACAATGAGCAGTTCTTC.

V and J are TRBV5-4 and TRBJ1-1, with D unclear. V was clipped by 4 bases and J by 4 bases, with 20 bases between them. The CDR3 loop spans 16 amino acids. CDR1 is SGHNT, CDR2 YYREEE, per germline (reference sequence). The CDR3 bases are TGTGCCAGCAGCCCGGTGCCGTCCACTGGGAGCACTGAAGCTTTCTTT. Translated: CASSPVPSTGSTEAFF.

CDR3: CASSLGQGDSYEQYF. The CDR3 DNA sequence: TGTGCCAGCAGCTTAGGACAGGGGGACTCCTACGAGCAGTACTTC. The V and J genes are TRBV11-1 and TRBJ2-7; 9 bases align to TRBD1. Germline loops: CDR1 SGHAT, CDR2 FQDESV (reference sequence). The CDR3 spans 15 residues. Unmatched junction bases numbered 1, after V lost 1 base and J lost 0 bases. Full variable domain (remainder filled in from reference TRBV11-1 and TRBJ2-7): EAEVAQSPRYKITEKSQAVAFWCDPISGHATLYWYRQILGQGPELLVQFQDESVVDDSQLPKDRFSAERLKGVDSTLKIQPAELGDSAMYLCASSLGQGDSYEQYFGPGTRLTVT.

J is TRBJ1-3 and V is TRBV19; D ambiguous. Trimming stripped 5 bases from V and 3 bases from J, with 8 bases between. CDR1 and CDR2 (germline): LNHDA, SQIVND (reference sequence). This CDR3 has 13 residues. The CDR3 coding sequence is TGTGCCAGTAGTCCCTTCAGTGGAAACACCATATATTTT. Residues: CASSPFSGNTIYF.

This chain joins TRBV29-1 and TRBJ2-7; 10 nucleotides align to TRBD1. The length of the CDR3 is 13 residues. J lost 4 bases, V lost 7 bases, and 7 bases had no gene match. The germline CDR1 and CDR2 sequences are SQVTM and ANQGSEA. The CDR3 DNA is TGCAGCGCCGGACAGGGGGTTGGTTACGAGCAGTACTTC. Its translation is CSAGQGVGYEQYF.

The CDR3 spells CASRRLATSYNEQFF. CDR3 coding DNA: TGTGCCAGTAGAAGACTAGCGACTTCATACAATGAGCAGTTCTTC. V usage is TRBV19 and J usage is TRBJ2-1; 8 nucleotides line up with TRBD2. The trim removed 6 bases at V and 4 bases at J, leaving 8 bases unmatched. This CDR3 region has 15 residues. From germline, CDR1 is LNHDA and CDR2 SQIVND (reference sequence).

The chain joins TRBV11-2 to TRBJ1-4; maybe TRBD1 (5 bases). The germline CDR1 and CDR2 sequences are SGHAT and FQNNGV. Trimming removed 5 bases at V and 7 bases at J, with 8 bases between. There are 12 residues in the CDR3. CDR3 DNA sequence: TGTGCCAGCAGCGTTACAGGTGAAAAACTGTTTTTT. Residues: CASSVTGEKLFF.

V is TRBV6-1 and J is TRBJ1-2, with a tentative D call TRBD1 (5 bases). Between the trimmed V and J ends, which lost 1 base and 2 bases, there was a span of 11 bases. The CDR3 contains 15 residues. CDR1 and CDR2 from the germline V gene are MNHNS and SASEGT. The CDR3 loop reads CASSEGSPGNYGYTF. The CDR3 nucleotides read TGTGCCAGCAGTGAAGGTTCACCAGGGAACTATGGCTACACCTTC.

The chain links TRBV9 to TRBJ2-1, with a weak D call TRBD2 (6 bases). Germline values: CDR1 SGDLS, CDR2 YYNGEE. The V gene lost 4 bases and the J gene lost 1 base, with 15 bases spanning the gap. The CDR3 length is 16 residues. The CDR3 loop reads CASSLDSRGSYNEQFF. Written as DNA, the CDR3 is TGTGCCAGCAGCCTGGACTCGCGGGGTTCCTACAATGAGCAGTTCTTC.

The genes are TRBV5-4 and TRBJ2-7; 7 bases agree with TRBD1. The V and J ends lost 0 bases and 4 bases, in that order; junction bases with no gene match: 7. Germline V gene lookup returns CDR1 SGHNT and CDR2 YYREEE (reference sequence). The CDR3 runs 15 residues. CDR3 loop: CASSLGGQAVYEQYF. The CDR3 DNA follows: TGTGCCAGCAGCTTGGGAGGACAGGCTGTATACGAGCAGTACTTC. Variable domain in full (rest from reference TRBV5-4 and TRBJ2-7): ETGVTQSPTHLIKTRGQQVTLRCSSQSGHNTVSWYQQALGQGPQFIFQYYREEENGRGNFPPRFSGLQFPNYSSELNVNALELDDSALYLCASSLGGQAVYEQYFGPGTRLTVT.

This chain uses TRBV18 with TRBJ1-2; D unresolved. CDR1 and CDR2 (germline): KGHSH, LQKENI. The CDR3 sequence is 15 residues long. V lost 3 bases and J 5 bases, leaving 16 bases between the germline ends. CDR3 bases: TGTGCCAGCTCACCGAGAGGGCAGGAGTCATATGGCTACACCTTC. This gives the protein CASSPRGQESYGYTF.

J is TRBJ1-2 and V is TRBV10-3; 8 positions match TRBD1. Losses at the gene ends were 5 bases for V and 4 bases for J; bases not matched to a gene: 15. Germline V gives CDR1 ENHRY, CDR2 SYGVKD. CDR3 length: 17 amino acids. CDR3 sequence reads: CAISPTGQGTAGYGYTF. CDR3 DNA: TGTGCCATCAGTCCAACCGGACAGGGTACGGCGGGCTATGGCTACACCTTC.

The genes are TRBV7-9 and TRBJ1-1; 7 bases map to TRBD1. CDR3 length equals 15 residues. Trimming at V came to 2 bases and at J to 3 bases, leaving 6 bases not matched to a gene. Germline V gene data show CDR1 as SEHNR and CDR2 as FQNEAQ (reference sequence). CDR3 residues: CASSLSSQGDTEAFF. The CDR3 DNA sequence: TGTGCCAGCAGCTTAAGTTCCCAGGGGGACACTGAAGCTTTCTTT.